The 18 T cell receptor beta chains listed next were all sequenced from one sample in a study of beta chain features in type 1 diabetes. Expressed TCRB transcripts were sequenced because the isolated RNA had all been reverse transcribed beforehand. Profiling relied on immunoSEQ multiplex PCR, and the TCRdb table lists in-frame clones only, not all of them. The table has roughly 380,000 clones, about 20% seen once; the top ten hold under 0.055%. The sample taken for sequencing was naive CD4+ T cells from blood. These receptors were obtained from a woman under 30 in good health.

This clone turned up a few times. The chain recombines TRBV9 with TRBJ1-3; D uncertain. The CDR3 extends over 15 amino acids. Germline-derived CDR1 and CDR2 are SGDLS and YYNGEE. The V gene lost 0 bases and the J gene lost 2 bases, with 9 bases spanning the gap. The CDR3 reads CASSVEGGAGNTIYF. As DNA, the CDR3 is TGTGCCAGCAGCGTAGAAGGAGGAGCTGGAAACACCATATATTTT.

There are a few counts of this clone. V is TRBV7-2 and J is TRBJ1-2; D is unclear. The germline V gene encodes CDR1 SGHTA and CDR2 FQGNSA. The CDR3 has 14 residues. Deletions cut 2 bases from V and 4 bases from J, with 11 bases between. The CDR3 is CASSLTGAPYGYTF. CDR3 nucleotides: TGTGCCAGCAGCTTAACCGGTGCACCCTATGGCTACACCTTC.

The sample holds a few counts of this clone. The chain's CDR3 is CASSDQTYEQYF. The CDR3 region has the DNA TGTGCCAGCAGTGACCAGACCTACGAGCAGTACTTC. This sequence joins TRBV25-1 and TRBJ2-7; no clear D gene. In germline, CDR1 is MGHDK, CDR2 SYGVNS. CDR3 length: 12 amino acids. The V end lost 3 bases, the J end lost 2 bases, and 5 bases lay between the germline ends.

This clone was observed once. The CDR3 is CASSLLREDYGYTF. The CDR3 region has the DNA TGCGCCAGCAGCTTGCTCAGGGAGGACTATGGCTACACCTTC. The gene calls are TRBV5-1 and TRBJ1-2; perhaps TRBD1 as D (5 bases). V gave up 1 base and J gave up 3 bases, with 10 bases separating them. The length of the CDR3 is 14 residues. Germline CDR1 is SGHRS and CDR2 is YFSETQ.

This clone showed up just a few times. The CDR3 here is CASSLGNTQYF. Here the CDR3 DNA reads TGCGCCAGCAGCTTGGGTAATACGCAGTATTTT. V and J are TRBV5-1 and TRBJ2-3; D gene uncertain. Deletions cut 0 bases from V and 7 bases from J, with 3 bases between. CDR3 size: 11 residues. Germline CDR1 reads SGHRS; CDR2 reads YFSETQ.

The sample holds a few counts of this clone. As DNA, the CDR3 is TGTGCCAGCAGCCGAAGCGGGGGGGCCGCCTACAATGAGCAGTTCTTC. Residues: CASSRSGGAAYNEQFF. V is TRBV5-6 and J is TRBJ2-1, with 10 bases lining up with TRBD2. Trimming took 4 bases from V and 2 from J; bases not matched to a gene: 6. CDR1 and CDR2 from the germline V gene are SGHDT and YYEEEE. The CDR3 runs to 16 residues.

A remark on this clone: This sample also contains other DNA sequences that code for the same CDR3. This chain connects TRBV30 to TRBJ1-1; D is undetermined. The ends were cut back, 3 bases at V and 11 bases at J, with 10 bases in the middle. The CDR3 has 10 amino acids. Germline assignment: CDR1 GTSNPN and CDR2 SVGIG (reference sequence). CDR3 nucleotides: TGTGCCTGGAGCCCGGGCGGGGCTTTCTTT. The encoded protein is CAWSPGGAFF.

There are a few counts of this clone. The rearrangement links TRBV7-3 to TRBJ2-1; 10 bases match TRBD2. CDR1 and CDR2 (germline): SGHTA, FQGTGA. The V gene end was trimmed by 4 bases and the J gene end by 0 bases; junction bases not matched to a gene: 3. The CDR3 runs 16 residues. The CDR3 coding sequence is TGTGCCAGCAGCTCTAGCGGGGGCCCCTCCTACAATGAGCAGTTCTTC. This translates into CASSSSGGPSYNEQFF.

V is TRBV30 and J is TRBJ1-5; TRBD1 might be the D (6 bases). V gave up 2 bases and J gave up 1 base, with 12 bases separating them. The CDR3 spans 15 residues. CDR1 GTSNPN and CDR2 SVGIG come from the germline V gene (reference sequence). The CDR3 region is CAWSFGRGSNQPQHF. The CDR3 DNA sequence: TGTGCCTGGAGTTTCGGCAGGGGAAGCAATCAGCCCCAGCATTTT.

The V gene is TRBV29-1, the J gene TRBJ1-1; D is unresolved. V shed 6 bases and J shed 1 base, with 15 bases lying between them. The germline V gene has CDR1 SQVTM and CDR2 ANQGSEA. The CDR3 is made up of 14 amino acids. CDR3 DNA: TGCAGCGTCCTCGGGGTACCGGAGAACACTGAAGCTTTCTTT. Residues: CSVLGVPENTEAFF.

This clone was seen a few times. The V and J genes are TRBV4-2 and TRBJ2-7, with TRBD1 matching 9 bases. The germline V gene has CDR1 LGHNA and CDR2 YNFKEQ. The CDR3 is 16 amino acids. Trimming cost V 0 bases and J 1 base; bases outside gene matches: 4. For the CDR3, the DNA is TGTGCCAGCAGCCAAGACCGGGACAGGGTTTCCTACGAGCAGTACTTC. Translating gives CASSQDRDRVSYEQYF.

V usage is TRBV6-1 and J usage is TRBJ2-6, with TRBD1 matching over 8 bases. The germline V gene has CDR1 MNHNS and CDR2 SASEGT. Trimming removed 10 bases from V and 4 bases from J; junction bases left unmatched: 6. The CDR3 is 14 amino acids. CDR3 sequence reads: CATRTGSGANVLTF. CDR3 in DNA: TGTGCCACCCGGACAGGGTCCGGGGCCAACGTCCTGACTTTC.

V gene TRBV2 combines with J gene TRBJ2-1, with 8 bases identical to TRBD2. V lost 7 bases, J lost 7 bases, and 9 bases stayed unmatched. The CDR3 is made up of 14 amino acids. CDR1 and CDR2 from the germline V gene are SNHLY and FYNNEI. CDR3 bases: TGTGCCAGCATTGGGACTAGGGGCCGGAATGAGCAGTTCTTC. This translates into CASIGTRGRNEQFF.

The chain recombines TRBV6-6 with TRBJ2-3; 7 bases are shared with TRBD1. CDR1 and CDR2 (germline): MNHNY, SVGAGI (reference sequence). V was pared by 9 bases and J by 1 base, with 4 bases of the junction left unmatched. This CDR3 has 13 amino acids. Here the CDR3 DNA reads TGTGCCAGTACAGGGGTCGGCACAGATACGCAGTATTTT. Translated, it gives CASTGVGTDTQYF.

This clone appeared a few times. The chain has TRBV7-2 and TRBJ2-4; 7 bases are shared with TRBD1. The V gene end was trimmed by 0 bases and the J gene end by 7 bases; junction bases not matched to a gene: 3. Germline loops: CDR1 SGHTA, CDR2 FQGNSA. This CDR3 is built from 14 residues. Here the CDR3 DNA reads TGTGCCAGCAGCTTAGCAGGGGGCTTTAACATTCAGTACTTC. Its translation is CASSLAGGFNIQYF.

This chain links TRBV7-2 with TRBJ2-1, with D possibly TRBD1 on 6 matching bases. CDR1 SGHTA and CDR2 FQGNSA come from the germline V gene. Trimming shortened V by 5 bases and J by 7 bases, and 12 bases separated the two germline ends. The CDR3 extends over 13 amino acids. In DNA, the CDR3 is TGTGCCAGCAGCCTCACAGGGTTGAATGAGCAGTTCTTC. It codes for CASSLTGLNEQFF.

The chain joins TRBV7-9 to TRBJ2-7; 7 bases fit TRBD2. V gave up 1 base and J gave up 2 bases; unmatched junction bases: 14. The length of the CDR3 is 18 residues. Germline V lookup: CDR1 SEHNR, CDR2 FQNEAQ (reference sequence). CDR3 region: CASSLENRGGGRTYEQYF. The CDR3 region has the DNA TGTGCCAGCAGCTTAGAGAACCGCGGCGGGGGTCGGACCTACGAGCAGTACTTC.

This clone was counted between two and nine times. The V gene is TRBV5-1, the J gene TRBJ2-2, with a tentative D call TRBD1 (5 bases). Germline loops: CDR1 SGHRS, CDR2 YFSETQ. The CDR3 has 14 amino acids. The V gene lost 1 base and the J gene lost 6 bases, with 10 bases spanning the gap. The CDR3 nucleotides read TGCGCCAGCAGCTTGCAGGGAATCTCCGGGGAGCTGTTTTTT. The encoded protein is CASSLQGISGELFF.